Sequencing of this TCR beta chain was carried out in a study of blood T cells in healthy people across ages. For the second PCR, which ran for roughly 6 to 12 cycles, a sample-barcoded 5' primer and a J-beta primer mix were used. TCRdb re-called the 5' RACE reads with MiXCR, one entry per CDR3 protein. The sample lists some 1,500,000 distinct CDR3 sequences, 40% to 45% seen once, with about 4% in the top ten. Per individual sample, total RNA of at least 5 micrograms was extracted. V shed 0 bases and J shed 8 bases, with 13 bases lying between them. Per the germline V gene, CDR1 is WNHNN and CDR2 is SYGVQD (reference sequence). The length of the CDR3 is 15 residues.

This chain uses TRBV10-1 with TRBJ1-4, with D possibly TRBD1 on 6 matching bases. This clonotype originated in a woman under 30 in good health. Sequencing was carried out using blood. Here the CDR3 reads CASSESTGLREKLFF. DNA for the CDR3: TGCGCCAGCAGTGAGTCTACAGGGCTTCGGGAAAAACTGTTTTTT.